What follows are 21 T cell receptor beta chains derived from one specimen sequenced in a study of identical twins. TCRdb re-called the 5' RACE reads through MiXCR, storing one row per CDR3 protein. The data show hundreds of thousands of distinct CDR3 sequences, more than 9% seen once. These data also featured in a second study, about yellow fever vaccine responses in identical twins.

Sequencing was carried out using PBMCs. These receptors all stem from a woman aged 18-29 years in good health.

The rearrangement uses TRBV2 and TRBJ2-7, with D perhaps TRBD1 or TRBD2 (6 bases each). The CDR3 is made up of 17 amino acids. Germline V lookup: CDR1 SNHLY, CDR2 FYNNEI. V gave up 4 bases and J gave up 3 bases, with 22 bases separating them. This CDR3 reads CASSGTISGDLYYEQYF. The CDR3 DNA reads TGTGCCAGCAGTGGGACTATTTCAGGGGACCTTTACTACGAGCAGTACTTC.

This chain connects TRBV5-1 to TRBJ2-7; TRBD2 matches 8 bases. V trimming: 4 bases; J trimming: 4 bases; junction bases outside the gene matches: 22. The germline V gene has CDR1 SGHRS and CDR2 YFSETQ. The CDR3 has 19 amino acids. The CDR3 DNA follows: TGCGCCAGCAGCGTGGGCAGGGGAATAGCGGGAAAGCGGACTTACGAGCAGTACTTC. Its translation: CASSVGRGIAGKRTYEQYF.

Comments on this clonotype: With a much larger clone just one base away, this may be a read error. The genes are TRBV12-3 or TRBV12-4 and TRBJ2-7, with 12 bases identical to TRBD2. The CDR3 consists of 14 residues. V shed 6 bases and J 5 bases; nucleotides not matched to a gene: 5. CDR3 in DNA: TGTGCCAGCAGGACTAGCGGGAGTCGCAACGAGCAGTACTTC. Encoded protein: CASRTSGSRNEQYF.

The chain uses TRBV20-1 and TRBJ2-1; the D gene is possibly TRBD2 (5 bases). The germline gives CDR1 DFQATT, CDR2 SNEGSKA (reference sequence). The length of the CDR3 is 16 residues. Trimming took off 7 bases at V and 4 bases at J, with 23 bases between the two ends. As DNA, the CDR3 is TGCAGTGTGGGTGGCGTGGATCCCCGAGGGTACAATGAGCAGTTCTTC. This codes for CSVGGVDPRGYNEQFF.

This chain uses TRBV7-8 with TRBJ2-3, with 7 positions matching TRBD2. The CDR3 length is 18 residues. Germline CDR1 SGHVS, CDR2 FQNEAQ. J gave up 4 bases and V 5 bases, and 18 bases lay outside the gene matches. Here the CDR3 reads CASSPQGASMGGADTQYF. DNA of the CDR3: TGTGCCAGCAGCCCCCAAGGGGCCTCCATGGGGGGGGCAGATACGCAGTATTTT.

There are a few counts of this clonotype. The chain couples TRBV14 to TRBJ2-3; the match to TRBD1 covers 7 bases. V was pared by 4 bases and J by 8 bases, with 3 bases of the junction left unmatched. This CDR3 is 12 amino acids long. The germline V gene encodes CDR1 SGHDN and CDR2 FVKESK. CDR3 DNA: TGTGCCAGCAGCCGGACAGGCTCTACGCAGTATTTT. As protein: CASSRTGSTQYF.

In its sample, this clonotype was seen a few times. The chain is built from TRBV28 and TRBJ1-2, with D unresolved. Trimming left V 2 bases short and J 8 bases short, with 12 bases between. The CDR3 covers 13 residues. Germline V gene lookup returns CDR1 MDHEN and CDR2 SYDVKM. The CDR3 protein is CASSLPSYWGYTF. The CDR3 region has the DNA TGTGCCAGCAGTTTACCTTCGTATTGGGGCTACACCTTC.

This clonotype was observed a few times. The chain uses TRBV28 and TRBJ1-3, with 7 positions matching TRBD1. CDR1 is MDHEN, CDR2 SYDVKM, per germline. The J segment lost 4 bases and the V segment lost 6 bases, leaving 6 bases of the junction unmatched. The length of the CDR3 is 14 residues. DNA for the CDR3: TGTGCCAGCAGCCGCGGGACAGCCGGAAACACCATATATTTT. It encodes CASSRGTAGNTIYF.

This sequence joins TRBV6-1 and TRBJ2-3; D unclear. V lost 1 base, J lost 2 bases, and 4 bases lay in between. This CDR3 comprises 13 residues. The germline V gene encodes CDR1 MNHNS and CDR2 SASEGT. CDR3 region: CASSEVDTDTQYF. The CDR3 DNA is TGTGCCAGCAGTGAAGTGGACACAGATACGCAGTATTTT.

This clonotype was recorded many times. J is TRBJ1-1 and V is TRBV2; tentative D call: TRBD1 (6 bases). Deletions cut 2 bases from V and 4 bases from J, with 11 bases between. CDR1 is SNHLY and CDR2 is FYNNEI in the germline V gene. There are 14 residues in the CDR3. As DNA, the CDR3 is TGTGCCAGCAGTGAACAGACAGGCATCACTGAAGCTTTCTTT. This translates into CASSEQTGITEAFF.

Only a few counts were recorded for this clonotype. J is TRBJ2-3 and V is TRBV18; D is possibly TRBD2 (5 bases). CDR3 length: 14 amino acids. The germline CDR1 and CDR2 sequences are KGHSH and LQKENI. The V gene lost 7 bases and the J gene lost 7 bases, with 18 bases spanning the gap. The CDR3, as DNA: TGTGCCAGCTTCGAGGGAATGGCCCGCCATACGCAGTATTTT. Residues: CASFEGMARHTQYF.

The rearrangement joins TRBV2 to TRBJ2-7; 7 bases map to TRBD1. CDR3 size: 14 residues. Germline values: CDR1 SNHLY, CDR2 FYNNEI. The V segment lost 3 bases and the J segment 0 bases; nucleotides outside the gene matches: 2. The CDR3 DNA is TGTGCCAGCAGTGACAGGGGGAGCTCCTACGAGCAGTACGTC. Its translation: CASSDRGSSYEQYV.

This clonotype was seen a handful of times. The chain uses TRBV12-3 or TRBV12-4 and TRBJ2-2; 10 bases agree with TRBD1. This CDR3 has 14 amino acids. Trimming at V came to 5 bases and at J to 8 bases, leaving 5 bases not matched to a gene. CDR3 bases: TGTGCCAGCAGTCGACAGGGGGCTTGGGGGGAGCTGTTTTTT. Residues: CASSRQGAWGELFF.

The V and J genes are TRBV6-1 and TRBJ1-1; no reliable D call. The CDR3 is 15 amino acids. V lost 3 bases to trimming and J lost 5 bases, with 16 bases between them. Germline loops: CDR1 MNHNS, CDR2 SASEGT. The CDR3 reads CASSEHPGRETEAFF. DNA of the CDR3: TGTGCCAGCAGTGAGCATCCGGGAAGAGAAACTGAAGCTTTCTTT.

The chain uses TRBV2 and TRBJ2-1; D tentatively fits TRBD1 or TRBD2 (6 bases each). CDR3 size: 12 residues. Germline-derived CDR1 and CDR2 are SNHLY and FYNNEI. Trimming pared 11 bases from V and 6 bases from J, leaving 14 bases between. The CDR3 DNA is TGTGCCTCCCGAGGGGGGTCCAATGAGCAGTTCTTC. Its translation: CASRGGSNEQFF.

This clonotype was seen a handful of times. The chain employs TRBV16 and TRBJ1-3; D gene ambiguous. Germline V gives CDR1 KGHSY, CDR2 FQNENV. The CDR3 extends over 15 amino acids. V dropped 1 base and J dropped 1 base, with 8 bases sitting between them. The CDR3 DNA sequence: TGTGCCAGCAGCCAATTGATGTCATCTGGAAACACCATATATTTT. Its protein product is CASSQLMSSGNTIYF.

J is TRBJ1-4 and V is TRBV6-1; 7 bases agree with TRBD1. CDR1 and CDR2 (germline): MNHNS, SASEGT. V was clipped by 6 bases and J by 0 bases; unmatched bases: 7. This CDR3 has 16 residues. In DNA, the CDR3 is TGTGCCAGCAGCACCGACAGGGTAACAACTAATGAAAAACTGTTTTTT. Protein product: CASSTDRVTTNEKLFF.

This clonotype was picked up many times. The J gene is TRBJ2-2, the V gene TRBV7-9; D is ambiguous. This CDR3 region has 14 residues. CDR1 is SEHNR and CDR2 is FQNEAQ in the germline V gene (reference sequence). V was pared by 5 bases and J by 7 bases, with 14 bases between. DNA of the CDR3: TGTGCCAGCAGCCTTGGGATTATAGGCGGGGAGCTGTTTTTT. It encodes CASSLGIIGGELFF.

This clonotype was detected ten times or more. The rearrangement links TRBV5-6 to TRBJ1-5, with D unclear. Per germline, CDR1 SGHDT and CDR2 YYEEEE. V shed 3 bases and J shed 7 bases, with 17 bases lying between them. The CDR3 extends over 15 amino acids. CDR3 DNA sequence: TGTGCCAGCAGCTCCTACGGGGAGGAAGGGCAGCCCCAGCATTTT. This gives the protein CASSSYGEEGQPQHF.

This clonotype was detected only a few times. The CDR3 DNA follows: TGTGCCAGCAGCCAAGAAGTGGTATCACCCCTCCACTTT. This encodes CASSQEVVSPLHF. The rearrangement links TRBV14 to TRBJ1-6; D unclear. V lost 0 bases and J lost 10, with 7 bases in between. The CDR3 runs 13 residues. The germline V gene has CDR1 SGHDN and CDR2 FVKESK. The whole variable domain, filled in from reference TRBV14 and TRBJ1-6, reads EAGVTQFPSHSVIEKGQTVTLRCDPISGHDNLYWYRRVMGKEIKFLLHFVKESKQDESGMPNNRFLAERTGGTYSTLKVQPAELEDSGVYFCASSQEVVSPLHFGNGTRLTVT.

V and J are TRBV6-4 and TRBJ2-1, with D perhaps matching TRBD2 (6 bases). The V gene lost 4 bases and the J gene lost 6 bases, with 22 bases spanning the gap. The CDR3 covers 17 residues. Germline V CDR1 and CDR2: MRHNA, SNTAGT. The CDR3 sequence: CASSAEAGLLSGNEQFF. CDR3 in DNA: TGTGCCAGCAGTGCTGAAGCTGGACTACTCTCCGGCAATGAGCAGTTCTTC.